This T cell receptor (beta chain) was retrieved from a study of shared clonotypes between healthy human individuals. General observations from the study: Roughly 4.6% of naive CD4 clonotypes were common to several donors.

Unmatched junction bases numbered 2, after V lost 0 bases and J lost 7 bases. There are 16 residues in the CDR3. Germline lookup yields CDR1 SGHAT and CDR2 FQNNGV. Each cell subset's genomic DNA was divided evenly among several immunoSEQ plates. Assay used: immunoSEQ multiplex PCR; TCRdb lists only in-frame clones, some missing. Of some 2,500,000 clones listed, 93% were seen once; the top ten hold around 0.4%. Comment on this clone: Its antigen is undetermined.

The sequence came from a man in his late teens or twenties in good health. Some clones in this sample may be carry-over from other donors' samples. The specimen sequenced was naive CD4+ T cells from PBMCs. Subset of the sample: CD45RA+ positively selected. The V gene is TRBV11-2, the J gene TRBJ2-1; TRBD2 aligns across 14 bases. As DNA, the CDR3 is TGTGCCAGCAGCTTAGAAGGGACTAGCGGGAGAAATGAGCAGTTCTTC. Translated, it gives CASSLEGTSGRNEQFF.